A single sample is the source of the 27 T cell receptor beta chains below, sequenced in a study of technical replicates of blood from a few donors. Clones were read by immunoSEQ multiplex PCR, and TCRdb kept only the in-frame ones, dropping some. Of about 57,000 clones listed, around 84% are singletons. Sequencing was done on a sample of PBMCs. Source of these receptors: a human donor in good health. Some clones in this sample may be carry-over from other donors' samples.

This chain links TRBV4-2 with TRBJ2-3; TRBD2 agrees at 10 bases. The CDR3 covers 17 residues. Trimming removed 3 bases from V and 2 bases from J; junction bases left unmatched: 8. Germline V gives CDR1 LGHNA, CDR2 YNFKEQ. The chain's CDR3 is CASSQETSGTVTDTQYF. CDR3 bases: TGTGCCAGCAGCCAGGAAACTAGCGGGACAGTCACAGATACGCAGTATTTT.

The table lists this clone with a few counts. The chain links TRBV6-1 to TRBJ2-7, with TRBD2 matching over 7 bases. Germline V gene sequence: CDR1 MNHNS, CDR2 SASEGT. The V and J ends lost 4 bases and 6 bases, in that order; junction bases with no gene match: 9. This CDR3 is 14 amino acids long. The CDR3 protein is CASSAGTTRGEQYF. DNA of the CDR3: TGTGCCAGCAGTGCCGGGACTACCCGAGGCGAGCAGTACTTC.

This clone occurred a few times. DNA of the CDR3: TGTGCCAGCAGCCGGACCGGGACAGGGACTGAAGCTTTCTTT. Its protein is CASSRTGTGTEAFF. The chain uses TRBV11-2 and TRBJ1-1; 9 bases map to TRBD1. This CDR3 has 14 amino acids. V lost 5 bases and J lost 5; bases outside the gene matches: 6. Germline V CDR1 and CDR2: SGHAT, FQNNGV.

J is TRBJ2-5 and V is TRBV5-1; 8 bases map to TRBD1. CDR3 length: 14 amino acids. Trimming removed 3 bases from V and 5 bases from J; junction bases left unmatched: 6. In germline, CDR1 is SGHRS, CDR2 YFSETQ. The CDR3 region is CASSSQGAGETQYF. For the CDR3, the DNA is TGCGCCAGCAGCTCTCAGGGGGCGGGGGAGACCCAGTACTTC.

This clone appeared a single time. This rearrangement joins TRBV28 to TRBJ2-7, with 9 bases aligning to TRBD2. Germline-derived CDR1 and CDR2 are MDHEN and SYDVKM. With V trimmed by 3 bases and J by 5 bases, 14 bases remained unmatched. CDR3 size: 17 residues. CDR3 region: CASSFRLAGKGPNEQYF. CDR3 in DNA: TGTGCCAGCAGTTTTAGGCTAGCGGGGAAGGGGCCAAACGAGCAGTACTTC.

This clone showed up just once. The chain carries TRBV11-2 and TRBJ2-7; D is perhaps TRBD1 (6 bases). Trimming shortened V by 5 bases and J by 7 bases, and 18 bases separated the two germline ends. The germline CDR1 and CDR2 sequences are SGHAT and FQNNGV. CDR3 length: 14 residues. The CDR3 protein is CASSLHRVGTEQYF. The CDR3 coding sequence is TGTGCCAGCAGCCTCCACAGGGTAGGAACTGAGCAGTACTTC.

The V and J genes are TRBV4-1 and TRBJ1-5, with no clear D. The germline V and J ends were trimmed by 4 bases and 4 bases, with 8 bases remaining between them. This CDR3 has 13 residues. Germline CDR1 is MGHRA and CDR2 is YSYEKL. This CDR3 reads CASSPSGNQPQHF. CDR3 in DNA: TGCGCCAGCAGCCCTTCGGGGAATCAGCCCCAGCATTTT.

The rearrangement links TRBV7-9 to TRBJ2-7; D may be TRBD1 (5 bases). In germline, CDR1 is SEHNR, CDR2 FQNEAQ (reference sequence). V was shortened by 3 bases and J by 5 bases, with 11 bases between the two germline ends. The CDR3 loop spans 13 amino acids. This CDR3 reads CASSFSRVDEQYF. DNA of the CDR3: TGTGCCAGCAGCTTTTCCAGGGTCGACGAGCAGTACTTC.

This clone was counted only a few times. This chain connects TRBV7-9 to TRBJ1-4; a weak D match, TRBD1 (6 bases). V lost 1 base and J lost 4, with 13 bases in between. CDR3 length: 16 residues. From germline, CDR1 is SEHNR and CDR2 FQNEAQ (reference sequence). CDR3 nucleotides: TGTGCCAGCAGCTTAGGGCCGACAGGTCTTAATGAAAAACTGTTTTTT. Its translation: CASSLGPTGLNEKLFF.

The chain recombines TRBV2 with TRBJ1-2; TRBD1 agrees at 8 bases. The germline V gene encodes CDR1 SNHLY and CDR2 FYNNEI. V lost 6 bases, J lost 3 bases, and 3 bases stayed unmatched. This CDR3 spans 13 amino acids. CDR3: CASSLQGDYGYTF. The CDR3 DNA follows: TGTGCCAGCAGCCTACAGGGGGACTATGGCTACACCTTC.

This clone was detected once. DNA of the CDR3: TGTGCCAGCAGCGTATCGGGAACAGATACGCAGTATTTT. It yields the protein CASSVSGTDTQYF. The chain couples TRBV9 to TRBJ2-3; TRBD2 might be the D (5 bases). CDR1 is SGDLS, CDR2 YYNGEE, per germline. V lost 1 base to trimming and J lost 3 bases, with 6 bases between them. The CDR3 has 13 amino acids. Supplemented by reference TRBV9 and TRBJ2-3, the full variable domain reads DSGVTQTPKHLITATGQRVTLRCSPRSGDLSVYWYQQSLDQGLQFLIQYYNGEERAKGNILERFSAQQFPDLHSELNLSSLELGDSALYFCASSVSGTDTQYFGPGTRLTVL.

The CDR3 DNA reads as TGTGCCTGGAGTGTACGGGGAACAGCCAATCAGCCCCAGCATTTT. This translates into CAWSVRGTANQPQHF. V is TRBV30 and J is TRBJ1-5; D is unclear. This CDR3 has 15 residues. V lost 0 bases, J lost 3 bases, and 12 bases lay in between. From germline, CDR1 is GTSNPN and CDR2 SVGIG (reference sequence).

The chain is built from TRBV18 and TRBJ1-1; 8 nucleotides line up with TRBD1. Germline trimming cut 3 bases from V and 1 base from J; bases unmatched to any gene: 4. CDR3 length: 15 residues. Per germline, CDR1 KGHSH and CDR2 LQKENI. The DNA of the CDR3 is TGTGCCAGCTCACCGAATGGACAGGGGAACACTGAAGCTTTCTTT. Translation gives CASSPNGQGNTEAFF.

V and J are TRBV7-2 and TRBJ2-7; 10 bases are shared with TRBD2. Germline CDR1 is SGHTA and CDR2 is FQGNSA. V dropped 1 base and J dropped 6; count of bases not matched to a gene: 6. CDR3 length equals 15 residues. The CDR3, as DNA: TGTGCCAGCAGCTTAGTTAGCGGGGGGCGGGGCGAGCAGTACTTC. Its translation is CASSLVSGGRGEQYF.

The V call is TRBV19, the J call TRBJ2-7, with D possibly matching TRBD1 (5 bases). The CDR3 has 15 residues. V was cut by 2 bases and J by 1 base, with 12 bases left in between. CDR1 and CDR2 (germline): LNHDA, SQIVND (reference sequence). As DNA, the CDR3 is TGTGCCAGTAGTATATTAAGGGGCCAATCCTACGAGCAGTACTTC. Translated, it gives CASSILRGQSYEQYF.

This clone appeared a single time. The CDR3 nucleotides are TGTGCCAGCAGACCTGGAGGAGCGGGGGGGACGGGTGAGTTCTTC. Protein sequence: CASRPGGAGGTGEFF. The chain employs TRBV6-6 and TRBJ2-1; 10 nucleotides match TRBD2. The V segment lost 6 bases and the J segment 14 bases; nucleotides outside the gene matches: 16. CDR1 MNHNY and CDR2 SVGAGI come from the germline V gene (reference sequence). The CDR3 is made up of 15 amino acids.

V gene TRBV18 combines with J gene TRBJ2-1; D is possibly TRBD1 (6 bases). The CDR3 runs 14 residues. In germline, CDR1 is KGHSH, CDR2 LQKENI. The V end lost 0 bases, the J end lost 8 bases, and 11 bases lay between the germline ends. The CDR3 spells CASSPPVGGHEQFF. In DNA form, the CDR3 reads TGTGCCAGCTCACCACCGGTTGGGGGCCATGAGCAGTTCTTC.

The V gene is TRBV7-7, the J gene TRBJ2-1; the D gene is possibly TRBD2 (5 bases). Per germline, CDR1 SSHAT and CDR2 FNYEAQ (reference sequence). This CDR3 spans 16 amino acids. Deletions cut 6 bases from V and 2 bases from J, with 17 bases between. Here the CDR3 reads CASRVSGGRAYNEQFF. The DNA for the CDR3 is TGTGCCAGCAGGGTAAGCGGTGGGCGCGCCTACAATGAGCAGTTCTTC.

The chain uses TRBV6-5 and TRBJ1-1, with no clear D. This CDR3 contains 14 residues. Germline V lookup: CDR1 MNHEY, CDR2 SVGAGI. The V end was cut by 0 bases, the J end by 0 bases, with 5 bases between. This chain's CDR3 is CASSYSPVNTEAFF. The CDR3 DNA is TGTGCCAGCAGTTACTCGCCGGTGAACACTGAAGCTTTCTTT.

The V gene is TRBV11-3, the J gene TRBJ2-1; D unresolved. The ends were cut back, 5 bases at V and 9 bases at J, with 14 bases in the middle. The CDR3 runs 13 residues. From germline, CDR1 is SGHNT and CDR2 YENEEA. CDR3 DNA: TGTGCCAGCAGCCCTAAACGTTCGCCTGAGCAGTTCTTC. Protein sequence: CASSPKRSPEQFF.

The rearrangement uses TRBV4-3 and TRBJ1-2; the D gene is possibly TRBD1 (6 bases). Trimming shortened V by 0 bases and J by 8 bases, and 22 bases separated the two germline ends. The CDR3 length is 17 residues. Germline assignment: CDR1 LGHNA and CDR2 YSLEER. For the CDR3, the DNA is TGCGCCAGCAGCCAAGATGCAGGGGCCAATGTGGGATACGGCTACACCTTC. This sequence encodes CASSQDAGANVGYGYTF.

The rearrangement joins TRBV4-2 to TRBJ2-2; D remains ambiguous. CDR3 size: 16 residues. Trimming took off 4 bases at V and 5 bases at J, with 17 bases between the two ends. In germline, CDR1 is LGHNA, CDR2 YNFKEQ. The CDR3 DNA reads as TGTGCCAGCAGCCCGCCCCTCGGTGGTGGTACCGGGGAGCTGTTTTTT. Translated: CASSPPLGGGTGELFF.

In its sample, this clone was seen once. The CDR3 coding sequence is TGTGCCAGCAGTGAAATATCTGTGGATACGCAGTATTTT. This codes for CASSEISVDTQYF. This sequence joins TRBV6-1 and TRBJ2-3, with no clear D. The germline gives CDR1 MNHNS, CDR2 SASEGT. The CDR3 length is 13 residues. V lost 2 bases to trimming and J lost 6 bases, with 9 bases between them.

This chain connects TRBV2 to TRBJ2-7, with D maybe TRBD1 (5 bases). V was pared by 4 bases and J by 1 base, with 8 bases between. The germline V gene has CDR1 SNHLY and CDR2 FYNNEI. This CDR3 is 13 amino acids long. CDR3 coding DNA: TGTGCCAGCAGTGGTGCAGGGTCCTACGAGCAGTACTTC. Protein sequence: CASSGAGSYEQYF. Complete variable domain (other parts from reference TRBV2 and TRBJ2-7): EPEVTQTPSHQVTQMGQEVILRCVPISNHLYFYWYRQILGQKVEFLVSFYNNEISEKSEIFDDQFSVERPDGSNFTLKIRSTKLEDSAMYFCASSGAGSYEQYFGPGTRLTVT.

This sequence joins TRBV6-4 and TRBJ2-3; a possible D gene is TRBD2 (6 bases). Germline CDR1 reads MRHNA; CDR2 reads SNTAGT. Trimming shortened V by 2 bases and J by 2 bases, and 11 bases separated the two germline ends. This CDR3 contains 15 residues. The CDR3, as DNA: TGTGCCAGCAGTGACGCCGGACTACCCACAGATACGCAGTATTTT. Protein product: CASSDAGLPTDTQYF.

The J gene is TRBJ2-7, the V gene TRBV21-1; the table's D gene call, TRBD1, was not cross checked with the DNA. TRBV21-1 is a pseudogene segment. This CDR3 has 13 amino acids. DNA of the CDR3: TGTGCCAGCAAGCCAGGGGTGTCCTACGAGCAGTACTTC. This gives the protein CASKPGVSYEQYF.

This chain joins TRBV7-2 and TRBJ2-1, with D possibly TRBD2 on 5 matching bases. The germline V gene has CDR1 SGHTA and CDR2 FQGNSA. Trimming took 5 bases from V and 9 from J, leaving 11 bases between them. This CDR3 region has 12 residues. Written as DNA, the CDR3 is TGTGCCAGCAGCCCTAGGACTGGTGAGCAGTTCTTC. This encodes CASSPRTGEQFF.